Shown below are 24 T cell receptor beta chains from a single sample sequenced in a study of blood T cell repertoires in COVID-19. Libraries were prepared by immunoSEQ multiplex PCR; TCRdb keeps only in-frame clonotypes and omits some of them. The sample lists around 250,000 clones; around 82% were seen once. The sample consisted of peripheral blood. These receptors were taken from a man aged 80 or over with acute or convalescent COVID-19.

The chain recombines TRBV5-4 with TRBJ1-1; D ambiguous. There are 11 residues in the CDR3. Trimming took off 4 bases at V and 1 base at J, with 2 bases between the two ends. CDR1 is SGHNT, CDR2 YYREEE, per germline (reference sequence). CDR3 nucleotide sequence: TGTGCCAGCAGCCAGAACACTGAAGCTTTCTTT. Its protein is CASSQNTEAFF.

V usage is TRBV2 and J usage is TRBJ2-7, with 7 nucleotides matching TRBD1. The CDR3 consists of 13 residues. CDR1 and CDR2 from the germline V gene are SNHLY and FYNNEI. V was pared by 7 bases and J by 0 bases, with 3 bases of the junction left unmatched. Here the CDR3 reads CASNRDSSYEQYF. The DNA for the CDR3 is TGTGCCAGCAACCGGGACAGCTCCTACGAGCAGTACTTC.

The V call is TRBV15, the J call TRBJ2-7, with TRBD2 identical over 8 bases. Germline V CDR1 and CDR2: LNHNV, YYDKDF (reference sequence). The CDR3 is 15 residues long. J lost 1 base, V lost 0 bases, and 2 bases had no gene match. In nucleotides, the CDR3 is TGTGCCACCAGCAGAGAACGGGGGGGTTCCTACGAGCAGTACTTC. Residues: CATSRERGGSYEQYF.

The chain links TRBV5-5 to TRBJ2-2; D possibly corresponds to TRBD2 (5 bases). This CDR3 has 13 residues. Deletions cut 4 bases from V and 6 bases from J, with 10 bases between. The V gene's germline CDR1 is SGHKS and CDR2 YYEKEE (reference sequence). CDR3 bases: TGTGCCAGCAGCCCGCGCGGGTCCGGGGAGCTGTTTTTT. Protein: CASSPRGSGELFF.

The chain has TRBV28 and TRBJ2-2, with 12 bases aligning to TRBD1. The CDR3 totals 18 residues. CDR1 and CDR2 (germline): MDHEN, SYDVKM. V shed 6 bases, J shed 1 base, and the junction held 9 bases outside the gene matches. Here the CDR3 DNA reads TGTGCCAGCAGATCCGGGACAGGGGGCCCCATGAACACCGGGGAGCTGTTTTTT. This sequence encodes CASRSGTGGPMNTGELFF.

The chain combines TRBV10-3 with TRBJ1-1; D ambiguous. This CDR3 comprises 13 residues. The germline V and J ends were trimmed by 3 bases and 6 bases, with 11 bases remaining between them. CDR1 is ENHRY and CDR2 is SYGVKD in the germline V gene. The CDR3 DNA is TGTGCCATCAGTGAACGGGGAGAGTCTGAAGCTTTCTTT. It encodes CAISERGESEAFF.

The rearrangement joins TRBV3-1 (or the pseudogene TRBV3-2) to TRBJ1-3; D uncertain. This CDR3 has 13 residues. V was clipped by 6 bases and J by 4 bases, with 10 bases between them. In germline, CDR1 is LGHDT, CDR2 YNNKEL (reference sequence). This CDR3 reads CASSQLSGNTIYF. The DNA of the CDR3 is TGTGCCAGCAGTCAACTATCCGGAAACACCATATATTTT.

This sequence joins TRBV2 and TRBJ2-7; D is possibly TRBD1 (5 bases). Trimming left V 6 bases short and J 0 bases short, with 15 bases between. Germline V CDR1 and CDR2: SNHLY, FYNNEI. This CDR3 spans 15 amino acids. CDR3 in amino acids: CASREKGLGSYEQYF. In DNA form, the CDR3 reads TGTGCCAGCAGAGAGAAGGGGTTAGGCTCCTACGAGCAGTACTTC.

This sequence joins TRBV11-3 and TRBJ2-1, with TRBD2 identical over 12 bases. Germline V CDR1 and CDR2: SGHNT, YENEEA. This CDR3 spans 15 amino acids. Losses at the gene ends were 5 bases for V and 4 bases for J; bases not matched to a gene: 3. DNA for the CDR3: TGTGCCAGCAGCCCCGGACTAGCGGGGTACAATGAGCAGTTCTTC. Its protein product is CASSPGLAGYNEQFF.

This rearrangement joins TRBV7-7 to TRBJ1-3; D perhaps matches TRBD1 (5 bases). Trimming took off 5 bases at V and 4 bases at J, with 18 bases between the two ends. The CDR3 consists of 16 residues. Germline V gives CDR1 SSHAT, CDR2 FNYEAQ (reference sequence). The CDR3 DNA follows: TGTGCCAGCAGCCCGGGCGGGGCTGGGAGCGGAAACACCATATATTTT. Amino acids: CASSPGGAGSGNTIYF.

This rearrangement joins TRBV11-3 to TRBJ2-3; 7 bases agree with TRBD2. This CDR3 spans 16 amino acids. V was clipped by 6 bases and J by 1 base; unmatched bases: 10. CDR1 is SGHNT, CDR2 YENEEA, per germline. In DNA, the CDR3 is TGTGCCAGCAGTTTCGGACGGCTAGCGGGCACAGATACGCAGTATTTT. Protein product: CASSFGRLAGTDTQYF.

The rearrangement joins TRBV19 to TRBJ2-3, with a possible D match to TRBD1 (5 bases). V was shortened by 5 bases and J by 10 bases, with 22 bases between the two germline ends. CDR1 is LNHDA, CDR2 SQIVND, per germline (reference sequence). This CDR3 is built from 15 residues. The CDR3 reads CASSDWSRALVSQYF. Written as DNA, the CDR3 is TGTGCCAGTAGTGATTGGTCCAGGGCCCTGGTATCGCAGTATTTT.

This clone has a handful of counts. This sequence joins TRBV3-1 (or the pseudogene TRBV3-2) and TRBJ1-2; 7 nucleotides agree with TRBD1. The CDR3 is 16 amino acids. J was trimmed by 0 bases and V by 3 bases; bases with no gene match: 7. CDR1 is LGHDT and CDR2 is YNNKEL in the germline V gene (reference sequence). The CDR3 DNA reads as TGTGCCAGCAGCCAGGGGACAGCCCCCGCTAACTATGGCTACACCTTC. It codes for CASSQGTAPANYGYTF.

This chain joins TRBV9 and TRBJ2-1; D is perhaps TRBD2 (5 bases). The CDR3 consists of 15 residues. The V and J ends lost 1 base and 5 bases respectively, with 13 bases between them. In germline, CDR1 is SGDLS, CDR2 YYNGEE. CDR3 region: CASSVSLATNNEQFF. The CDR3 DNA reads TGTGCCAGCAGCGTAAGCTTAGCGACTAACAATGAGCAGTTCTTC.

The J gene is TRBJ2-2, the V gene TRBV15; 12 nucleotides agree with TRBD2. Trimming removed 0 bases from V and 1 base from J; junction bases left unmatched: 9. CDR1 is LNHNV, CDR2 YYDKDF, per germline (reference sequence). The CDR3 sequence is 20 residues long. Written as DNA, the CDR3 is TGTGCCACCAGCAGAGATGGGCCCCAGACTAGCGGGGGGAACACCGGGGAGCTGTTTTTT. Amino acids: CATSRDGPQTSGGNTGELFF.

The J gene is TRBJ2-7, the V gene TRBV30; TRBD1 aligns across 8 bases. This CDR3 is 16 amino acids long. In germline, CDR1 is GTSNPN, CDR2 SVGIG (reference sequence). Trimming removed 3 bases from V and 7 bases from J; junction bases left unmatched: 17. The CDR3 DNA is TGTGCCTGGAGCCCAAGGGGGACAGGTGATCGGGGTGAGCAGTACTTC. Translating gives CAWSPRGTGDRGEQYF.

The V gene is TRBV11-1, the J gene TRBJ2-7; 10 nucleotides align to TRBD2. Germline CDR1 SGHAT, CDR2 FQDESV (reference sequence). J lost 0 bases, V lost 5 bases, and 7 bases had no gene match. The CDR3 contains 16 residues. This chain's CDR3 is CASSPGASGSSYEQYF. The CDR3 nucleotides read TGTGCCAGCAGCCCAGGGGCTAGCGGGAGCTCCTACGAGCAGTACTTC.

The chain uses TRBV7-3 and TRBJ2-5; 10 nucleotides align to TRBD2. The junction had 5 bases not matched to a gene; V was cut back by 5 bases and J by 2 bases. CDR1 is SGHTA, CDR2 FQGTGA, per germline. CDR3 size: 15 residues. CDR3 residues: CASSRGLARQETQYF. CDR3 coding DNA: TGTGCCAGCAGCCGGGGACTAGCGAGGCAAGAGACCCAGTACTTC.

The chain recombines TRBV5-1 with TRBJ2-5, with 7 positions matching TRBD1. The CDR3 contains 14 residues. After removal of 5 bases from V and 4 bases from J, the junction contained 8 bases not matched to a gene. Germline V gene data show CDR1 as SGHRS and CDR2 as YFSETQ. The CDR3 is CASSYDRVGETQYF. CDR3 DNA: TGCGCCAGCAGTTATGACAGGGTGGGAGAGACCCAGTACTTC.

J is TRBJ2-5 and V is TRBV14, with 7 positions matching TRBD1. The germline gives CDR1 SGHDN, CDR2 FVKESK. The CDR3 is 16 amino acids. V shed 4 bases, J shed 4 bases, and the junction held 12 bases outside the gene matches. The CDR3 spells CASSLRLTGDGETQYF. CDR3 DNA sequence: TGTGCCAGCAGCCTGCGACTAACAGGGGACGGAGAGACCCAGTACTTC. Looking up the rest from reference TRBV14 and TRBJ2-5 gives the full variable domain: EAGVTQFPSHSVIEKGQTVTLRCDPISGHDNLYWYRRVMGKEIKFLLHFVKESKQDESGMPNNRFLAERTGGTYSTLKVQPAELEDSGVYFCASSLRLTGDGETQYFGPGTRLLVL.

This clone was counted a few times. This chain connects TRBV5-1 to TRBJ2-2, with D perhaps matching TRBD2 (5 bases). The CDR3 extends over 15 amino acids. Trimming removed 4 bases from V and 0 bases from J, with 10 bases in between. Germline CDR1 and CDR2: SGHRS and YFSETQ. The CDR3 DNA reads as TGCGCCAGCAGCATACTAGGGTCGAACACCGGGGAGCTGTTTTTT. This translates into CASSILGSNTGELFF.

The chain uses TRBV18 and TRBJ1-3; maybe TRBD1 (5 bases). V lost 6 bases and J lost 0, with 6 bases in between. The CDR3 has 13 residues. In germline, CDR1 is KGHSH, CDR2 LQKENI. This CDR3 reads CASSQGSGNTIYF. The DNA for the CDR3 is TGTGCCAGCTCCCAGGGCTCTGGAAACACCATATATTTT.

The CDR3 is CASSPVRGDNEQFF. The CDR3 DNA follows: TGTGCCAGCAGCCCCGTCCGGGGTGACAATGAGCAGTTCTTC. This rearrangement joins TRBV5-4 to TRBJ2-1; TRBD2 is a possible D gene (5 bases). This CDR3 contains 14 residues. Trimming removed 4 bases from V and 5 bases from J, with 13 bases in between. CDR1 and CDR2 from the germline V gene are SGHNT and YYREEE (reference sequence).

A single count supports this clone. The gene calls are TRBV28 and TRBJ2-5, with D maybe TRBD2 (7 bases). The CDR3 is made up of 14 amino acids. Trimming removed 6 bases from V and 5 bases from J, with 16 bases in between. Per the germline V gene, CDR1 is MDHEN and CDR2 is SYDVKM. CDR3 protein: CASSQRGGAETQYF. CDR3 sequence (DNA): TGTGCCAGCAGCCAACGAGGGGGGGCGGAGACCCAGTACTTC.